The rows below give T cell receptor beta chains drawn from one sample of a study of radiation and T cells in renal cell carcinoma. The repertoire was sequenced with immunoSEQ multiplex PCR; TCRdb's copy has only in-frame clones and lacks some. The data show 130,000 to 150,000 clones, with approximately 90% seen just once and around 12% held by the top ten. Source: blood, taken from a patient whose treatment included radiotherapy and nephrectomy. All receptors derive from a woman aged 45-59 years with renal cell carcinoma. Both conserved end residues are part of each CDR3. D genes are given only for firm matches. Clone size is not always given. Where it is, it says once, few, many or a class for expanded clones.

J | D | size | V | DNA | CDR3
TRBJ1-5 | NA | NA | TRBV4-3 | TGCGCCAGCAGCCTCGGTCTGGATCAGCCCCAGCATTTT | CASSLGLDQPQHF
TRBJ2-5 | NA | once | TRBV12-5 | TGTGCTAGTGGCTCTCCGGGACCGTCGGGAGAGACCCAGTACTTC | CASGSPGPSGETQYF
TRBJ1-2 | NA | NA | TRBV4-1 | TGCGCCAGCAGCGCGACAGGACAGTTTCTCTATGGCTACACCTTC | CASSATGQFLYGYTF
TRBJ1-2 | NA | NA | TRBV6-1 | TGTGCCAGCAGAGAAAGCGGCTATGGCTACACCTTC | CASRESGYGYTF
TRBJ1-2 | NA | NA | TRBV7-8 | TGTGCCAGCAGCTTAAATCCCGGCAGGGACTATGGCTACACCTTC | CASSLNPGRDYGYTF
TRBJ2-2 | NA | NA | TRBV5-1 | TGCGCCAGCAGCTTGACGACCGCGAGCACCGGGGAGCTGTTTTTT | CASSLTTASTGELFF
TRBJ1-1 | NA | NA | TRBV9 | TGTGCCAGCAGCCCCGAGGGGGGCGCGGCTGAAGCTTTCTTT | CASSPEGGAAEAFF
TRBJ2-5 | NA | NA | TRBV7-3 | TGTGCCAGCAGCTTAATAGGCGGCGGGATAGAGACCCAGTACTTC | CASSLIGGGIETQYF
TRBJ1-3 | NA | NA | TRBV5-1 | TGCGCCAGCAGCGCCGAGAGAGGAAACACCATATATTTT | CASSAERGNTIYF
TRBJ1-1 | NA | once | TRBV19 | TGTGCCAGTCGGGTGACAGCGACCCTAAACACTGAAGCTTTCTTT | CASRVTATLNTEAFF
TRBJ2-7 | TRBD2 | once | TRBV10-3 | TGTGCCATAGGGGAGGGTGGGTTGAACGAGCAGTACTTC | CAIGEGGLNEQYF
TRBJ2-5 | NA | NA | TRBV7-2 | TGTGCCAGCAGCTTAGTGAGTCTAGAAGAGACCCAGTACTTC | CASSLVSLEETQYF
TRBJ1-1 | NA | NA | TRBV6-4 | TGTGCCGGTTACAACACTGAAGCTTTCTTT | CAGYNTEAFF
TRBJ2-7 | NA | many | TRBV6-5 | TGTGCCAGCAGTTACCTTAGCGGCTACGAGCAGTACTTC | CASSYLSGYEQYF
TRBJ2-1 | NA | NA | TRBV5-1 | TGCGCCAGCAGCCCCGGAGGCGGGGAATTATACAATGAGCAGTTCTTC | CASSPGGGELYNEQFF
TRBJ1-1 | NA | NA | TRBV5-6 | TGTGCCAGCAGCTTGTGGGCCAAGAACACTGAAGCTTTCTTT | CASSLWAKNTEAFF
TRBJ1-2 | TRBD1 | NA | TRBV9 | TGTGCCAGCAGCGTAGCGGTCGGGACAGCTCATGGCTACACCTTC | CASSVAVGTAHGYTF
TRBJ2-2 | NA | NA | TRBV14 | TGTGCCAGCAGCCAAGGAATGGGTCTGGACACCGGGGAGCTGTTTTTT | CASSQGMGLDTGELFF
TRBJ1-2 | TRBD1 | NA | TRBV5-4 | TGTGCCAGCAGCTTAAGACAGGGAGACTATGGCTACACCTTC | CASSLRQGDYGYTF
TRBJ2-7 | TRBD1 | NA | TRBV18 | TGTGCCAGCTCTTCGGACAGGGGCTACGAGCAGTACTTC | CASSSDRGYEQYF